The 17 T cell receptor beta chains presented below share a single source sample, sequenced in a study of technical replicates of blood from several donors. Clones were read by immunoSEQ multiplex PCR, and TCRdb kept only the in-frame ones, dropping some. Of around 78,000 clones listed, nearly 95% were seen once; the top ten hold 0.26%. The specimen sequenced was T cells isolated from PBMCs. The source is a human donor in good health.

V is TRBV10-3 and J is TRBJ2-7; maybe TRBD2 (5 bases). Germline assignment: CDR1 ENHRY and CDR2 SYGVKD. The CDR3 length is 13 residues. The V gene lost 4 bases and the J gene lost 2 bases, with 9 bases spanning the gap. The CDR3 loop is CAISGAGTYEQYF. The CDR3 DNA reads as TGTGCCATCAGTGGTGCGGGTACCTACGAGCAGTACTTC.

The chain carries TRBV19 and TRBJ2-1; 11 bases line up with TRBD1. V lost 4 bases and J lost 4; bases outside the gene matches: 3. CDR1 is LNHDA and CDR2 is SQIVND in the germline V gene (reference sequence). The CDR3 totals 15 residues. The CDR3 region has the DNA TGTGCCAGTAGTACCGGGACAGGGGGTTACAATGAGCAGTTCTTC. The encoded protein is CASSTGTGGYNEQFF.

The chain carries TRBV5-1 and TRBJ2-2; D gene unclear. The CDR3 sequence is 14 residues long. Between the trimmed V and J ends, which lost 1 base and 9 bases, there was a span of 13 bases. CDR1 is SGHRS, CDR2 YFSETQ, per germline. CDR3: CASSLNPSLRELFF. Written as DNA, the CDR3 is TGCGCCAGCAGCTTGAACCCGAGCTTAAGGGAGCTGTTTTTT. Looking up the rest from reference TRBV5-1 and TRBJ2-2 gives the full variable domain: KAGVTQTPRYLIKTRGQQVTLSCSPISGHRSVSWYQQTPGQGLQFLFEYFSETQRNKGNFPGRFSGRQFSNSRSEMNVSTLELGDSALYLCASSLNPSLRELFFGEGSRLTVL.

The V and J genes are TRBV30 and TRBJ1-1; D perhaps matches TRBD1 (5 bases). CDR3 length: 12 residues. V was trimmed by 0 bases and J by 3 bases, leaving 5 bases between them. Per germline, CDR1 GTSNPN and CDR2 SVGIG (reference sequence). The CDR3 loop reads CAWSVTDTEAFF. CDR3 DNA: TGTGCCTGGAGTGTGACAGACACTGAAGCTTTCTTT.

DNA for the CDR3: TGTGCCAGCACGCGGGGGCTATACAATGAGCAGTTCTTC. Translating gives CASTRGLYNEQFF. The gene calls are TRBV6-5 and TRBJ2-1, with D possibly TRBD2 on 7 matching bases. V shed 7 bases and J shed 4 bases, with 11 bases lying between them. Per germline, CDR1 MNHEY and CDR2 SVGAGI. CDR3 length: 13 amino acids.

The V and J genes are TRBV18 and TRBJ2-1, with 7 bases identical to TRBD2. The V segment lost 3 bases and the J segment 4 bases; nucleotides outside the gene matches: 15. The germline V gene has CDR1 KGHSH and CDR2 LQKENI. The length of the CDR3 is 18 residues. The CDR3 is CASSPLAGRSEGYNEQFF. The CDR3 coding sequence is TGTGCCAGCTCACCCTTAGCCGGGAGGAGCGAGGGTTACAATGAGCAGTTCTTC.

The chain combines TRBV10-2 with TRBJ2-1; the D is unclear. CDR3 length: 13 residues. Trimming took 3 bases from V and 2 from J, leaving 5 bases between them. Germline loops: CDR1 WSHSY, CDR2 SAAADI. The CDR3 DNA sequence: TGCGCCAGCAGTGAACAGACCTACAATGAGCAGTTCTTC. As protein: CASSEQTYNEQFF.

In its sample, this clone was seen once. This chain connects TRBV15 to TRBJ1-6, with 12 nucleotides matching TRBD1. With V trimmed by 0 bases and J by 8 bases, 5 bases remained unmatched. CDR1 LNHNV and CDR2 YYDKDF come from the germline V gene (reference sequence). The CDR3 runs 17 residues. The DNA for the CDR3 is TGTGCCACCAGCAGAGAGGGACAGGGGGCCGTTTATTCACCCCTCCACTTT. The encoded protein is CATSREGQGAVYSPLHF.

The rearrangement joins TRBV6-5 to TRBJ1-1; D gene unclear. CDR1 is MNHEY, CDR2 SVGAGI, per germline. The V and J ends lost 6 bases and 1 base respectively, with 9 bases between them. The CDR3 is 13 residues long. CDR3 DNA: TGTGCCAGCAGCTCTCAGGAGAACACTGAAGCTTTCTTT. Its translation is CASSSQENTEAFF.

The chain is built from TRBV4-1 and TRBJ2-7, with D perhaps matching TRBD2 (5 bases). The CDR3 runs to 15 residues. Looked up from germline, CDR1 is MGHRA and CDR2 is YSYEKL. The V gene lost 0 bases and the J gene lost 4 bases, with 13 bases spanning the gap. Here the CDR3 reads CASSQDEVAPYEQYF. The CDR3 nucleotides read TGCGCCAGCAGCCAAGATGAGGTAGCGCCGTACGAGCAGTACTTC.

V and J are TRBV6-5 and TRBJ2-4; 8 bases map to TRBD2. This CDR3 region has 13 residues. The V segment lost 4 bases and the J segment 9 bases; nucleotides outside the gene matches: 5. CDR1 MNHEY and CDR2 SVGAGI come from the germline V gene. The CDR3 sequence is CASSFTGTSIQYF. The CDR3 nucleotides read TGTGCCAGCAGTTTCACCGGGACTAGCATTCAGTACTTC.

The chain carries TRBV6-9 and TRBJ2-7; a weak D match, TRBD1 (6 bases). The CDR3 runs to 16 residues. Trimming took 7 bases from V and 2 from J, leaving 21 bases between them. Looked up from germline, CDR1 is MNHGY and CDR2 is SVAAGI. CDR3 amino acids: CASTLGGRLPPYEQYF. CDR3 bases: TGTGCCAGCACCCTAGGGGGTAGATTACCTCCCTACGAGCAGTACTTC.

The V call is TRBV19, the J call TRBJ2-5; possible D gene TRBD1, 5 bases. The CDR3 totals 16 residues. Trimming removed 5 bases from V and 0 bases from J, with 16 bases in between. The V gene's germline CDR1 is LNHDA and CDR2 SQIVND (reference sequence). The CDR3 DNA follows: TGTGCCAGTAGTGGGGCGGACCTACCGTACCAAGAGACCCAGTACTTC. It translates to CASSGADLPYQETQYF.

The chain employs TRBV6-1 and TRBJ1-4, with TRBD1 matching over 10 bases. The germline V gene has CDR1 MNHNS and CDR2 SASEGT. V gave up 2 bases and J gave up 0 bases; unmatched junction bases: 6. CDR3 length: 18 residues. This CDR3 reads CASSEYGTGVATNEKLFF. As DNA, the CDR3 is TGTGCCAGCAGTGAATACGGGACAGGGGTTGCAACTAATGAAAAACTGTTTTTT.

The gene calls are TRBV7-3 and TRBJ1-2; 8 positions match TRBD1. The CDR3 contains 13 residues. Trimming removed 6 bases from V and 3 bases from J; junction bases left unmatched: 3. CDR1 and CDR2 (germline): SGHTA, FQGTGA. In nucleotides, the CDR3 is TGTGCCAGCAGTCAACAGGGGGACTATGGCTACACCTTC. This encodes CASSQQGDYGYTF.

The sample holds a few counts of this clone. The chain is built from TRBV2 and TRBJ1-5; 7 bases are shared with TRBD1. The length of the CDR3 is 15 residues. Per the germline V gene, CDR1 is SNHLY and CDR2 is FYNNEI. With 6 bases clipped from V and 0 bases from J, the junction kept 5 bases outside the gene matches. CDR3 nucleotides: TGTGCCAGCAGGGGGGACAGACTTAGCAATCAGCCCCAGCATTTT. Protein product: CASRGDRLSNQPQHF.

The V gene is TRBV28, the J gene TRBJ2-7; D unresolved. The CDR3 has 14 residues. The V end was cut by 1 base, the J end by 2 bases, with 9 bases between. Germline-derived CDR1 and CDR2 are MDHEN and SYDVKM. The CDR3 sequence is CASSLFPQTYEQYF. CDR3 DNA: TGTGCCAGCAGTTTATTTCCCCAAACCTACGAGCAGTACTTC. The complete variable domain, with remaining parts taken from reference TRBV28 and TRBJ2-7, reads DVKVTQSSRYLVKRTGEKVFLECVQDMDHENMFWYRQDPGLGLRLIYFSYDVKMKEKGDIPEGYSVSREKKERFSLILESASTNQTSMYLCASSLFPQTYEQYFGPGTRLTVT.